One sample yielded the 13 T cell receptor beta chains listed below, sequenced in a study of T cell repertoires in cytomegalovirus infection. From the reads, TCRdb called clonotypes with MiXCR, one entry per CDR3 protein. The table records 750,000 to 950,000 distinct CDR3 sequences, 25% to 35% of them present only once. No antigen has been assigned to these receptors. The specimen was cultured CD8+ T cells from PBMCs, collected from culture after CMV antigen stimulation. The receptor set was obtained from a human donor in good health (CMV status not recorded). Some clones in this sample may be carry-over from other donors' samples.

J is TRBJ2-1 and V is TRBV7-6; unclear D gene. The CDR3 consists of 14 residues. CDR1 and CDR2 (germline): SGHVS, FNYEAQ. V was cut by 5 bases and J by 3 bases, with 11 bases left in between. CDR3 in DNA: TGTGCCAGCAGCCCCGCCGCCGACTACAATGAGCAGTTCTTC. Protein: CASSPAADYNEQFF.

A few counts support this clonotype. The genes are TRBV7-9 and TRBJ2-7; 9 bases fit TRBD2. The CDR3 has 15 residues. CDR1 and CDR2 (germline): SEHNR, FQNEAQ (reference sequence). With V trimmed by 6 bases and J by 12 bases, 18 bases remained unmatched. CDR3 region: CASSLTRSGGPLMYV. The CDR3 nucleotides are TGTGCCAGCAGTCTGACCCGGAGCGGGGGGCCGCTAATGTACGTC.

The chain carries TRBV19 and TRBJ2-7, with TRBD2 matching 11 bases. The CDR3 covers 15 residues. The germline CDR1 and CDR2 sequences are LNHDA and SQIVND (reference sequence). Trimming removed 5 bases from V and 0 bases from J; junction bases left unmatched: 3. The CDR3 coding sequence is TGTGCCAGTAGTGCCGGGACTAGCGGCTCCTACGAGCAGTACTTC. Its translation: CASSAGTSGSYEQYF.

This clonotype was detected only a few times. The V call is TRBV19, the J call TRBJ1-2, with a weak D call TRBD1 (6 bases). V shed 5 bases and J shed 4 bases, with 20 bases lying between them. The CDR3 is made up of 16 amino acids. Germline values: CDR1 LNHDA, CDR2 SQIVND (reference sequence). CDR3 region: CASSLDPLTGFYGYTF. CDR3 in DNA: TGTGCCAGTAGTCTCGACCCTCTTACAGGGTTCTATGGCTACACCTTC.

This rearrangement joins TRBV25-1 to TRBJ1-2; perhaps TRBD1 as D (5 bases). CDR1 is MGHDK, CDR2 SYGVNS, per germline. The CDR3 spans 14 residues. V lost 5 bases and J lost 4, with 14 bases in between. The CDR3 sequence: CASSITGSFYGYTF. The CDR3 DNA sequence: TGTGCCAGCAGTATCACAGGCTCATTCTATGGCTACACCTTC.

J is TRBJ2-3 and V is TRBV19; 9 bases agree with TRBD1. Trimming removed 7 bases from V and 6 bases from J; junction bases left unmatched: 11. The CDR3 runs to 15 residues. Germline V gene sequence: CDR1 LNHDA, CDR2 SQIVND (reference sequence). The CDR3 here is CASIDPGQGLDTQYF. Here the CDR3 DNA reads TGTGCCAGTATAGATCCGGGACAGGGTTTGGATACGCAGTATTTT.

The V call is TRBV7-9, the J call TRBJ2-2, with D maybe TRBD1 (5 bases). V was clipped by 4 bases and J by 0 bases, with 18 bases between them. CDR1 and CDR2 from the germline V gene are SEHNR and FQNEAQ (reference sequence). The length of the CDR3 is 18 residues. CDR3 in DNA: TGTGCCAGCAGCTCCCAGGGTTCGCATACGCCGAACACCGGGGAGCTGTTTTTT. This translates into CASSSQGSHTPNTGELFF.

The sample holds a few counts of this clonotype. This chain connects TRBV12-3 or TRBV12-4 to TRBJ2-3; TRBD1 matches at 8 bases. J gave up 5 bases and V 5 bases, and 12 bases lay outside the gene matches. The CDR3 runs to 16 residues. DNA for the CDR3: TGTGCCAGCAGTCTCCCGGACAGGGTGGGGGGAGATACGCAGTATTTT. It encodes CASSLPDRVGGDTQYF.

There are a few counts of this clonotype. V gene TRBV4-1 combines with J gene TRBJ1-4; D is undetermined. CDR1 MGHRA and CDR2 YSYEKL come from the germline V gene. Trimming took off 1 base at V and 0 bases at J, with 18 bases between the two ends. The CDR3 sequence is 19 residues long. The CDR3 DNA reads TGCGCCAGCAGCCAAGCCCAAAACATATCCGGGGCAACTAATGAAAAACTGTTTTTT. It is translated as CASSQAQNISGATNEKLFF.

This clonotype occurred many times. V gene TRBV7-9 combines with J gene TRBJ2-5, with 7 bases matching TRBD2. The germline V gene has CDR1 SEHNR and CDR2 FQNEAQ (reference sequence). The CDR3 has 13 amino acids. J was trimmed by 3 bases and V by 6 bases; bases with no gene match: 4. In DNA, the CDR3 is TGTGCCAGCAGAAAAACTAGCGAAGAGACCCAGTACTTC. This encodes CASRKTSEETQYF.

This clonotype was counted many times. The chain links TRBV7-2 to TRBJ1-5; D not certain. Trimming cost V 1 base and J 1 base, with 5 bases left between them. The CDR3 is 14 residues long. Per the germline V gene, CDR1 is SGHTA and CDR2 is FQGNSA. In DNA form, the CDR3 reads TGTGCCAGCAGCTTAGAACGGAGCAATCAGCCCCAGCATTTT. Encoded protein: CASSLERSNQPQHF.

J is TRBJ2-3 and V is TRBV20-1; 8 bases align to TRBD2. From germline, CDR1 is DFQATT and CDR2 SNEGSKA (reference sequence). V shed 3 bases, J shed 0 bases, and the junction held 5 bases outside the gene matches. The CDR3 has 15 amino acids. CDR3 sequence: CSARRRGASTDTQYF. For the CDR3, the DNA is TGCAGTGCTAGGAGGCGGGGGGCGAGCACAGATACGCAGTATTTT.

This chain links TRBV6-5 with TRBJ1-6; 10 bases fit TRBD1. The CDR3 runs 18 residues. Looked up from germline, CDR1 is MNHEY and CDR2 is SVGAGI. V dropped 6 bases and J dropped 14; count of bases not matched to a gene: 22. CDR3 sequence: CASSDLHRDRGHYWALHF. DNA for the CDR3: TGTGCCAGCAGCGATTTACATAGGGACAGGGGCCACTATTGGGCCCTCCACTTT.